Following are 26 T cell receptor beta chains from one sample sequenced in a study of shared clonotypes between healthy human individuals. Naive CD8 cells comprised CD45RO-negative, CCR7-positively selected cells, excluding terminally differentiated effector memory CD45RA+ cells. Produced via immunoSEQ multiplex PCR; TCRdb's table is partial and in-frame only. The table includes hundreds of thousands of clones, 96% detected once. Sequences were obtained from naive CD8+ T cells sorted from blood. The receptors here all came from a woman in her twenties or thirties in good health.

CDR3 sequence reads: CASSLGLRYEQYF. As DNA, the CDR3 is TGTGCCAGCAGTTTAGGCCTACGTTACGAGCAGTACTTC. This chain joins TRBV27 and TRBJ2-7; D is ambiguous. The CDR3 spans 13 residues. Germline loops: CDR1 MNHEY, CDR2 SMNVEV (reference sequence). Trimming left V 2 bases short and J 4 bases short, with 9 bases between.

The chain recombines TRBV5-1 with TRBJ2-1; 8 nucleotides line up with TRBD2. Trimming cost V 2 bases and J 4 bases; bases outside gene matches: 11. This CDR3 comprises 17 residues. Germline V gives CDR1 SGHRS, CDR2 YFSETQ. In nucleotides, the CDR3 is TGCGCCAGCAGCTTTTCCGGCCGCGGGAGGATTTACAATGAGCAGTTCTTC. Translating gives CASSFSGRGRIYNEQFF.

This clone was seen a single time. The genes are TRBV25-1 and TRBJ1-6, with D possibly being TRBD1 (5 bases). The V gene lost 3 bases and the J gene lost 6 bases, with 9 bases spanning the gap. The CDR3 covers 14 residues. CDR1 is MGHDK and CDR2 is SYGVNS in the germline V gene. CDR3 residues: CASSERTRNSPLHF. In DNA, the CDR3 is TGTGCCAGCAGTGAGCGGACACGTAATTCACCCCTCCACTTT.

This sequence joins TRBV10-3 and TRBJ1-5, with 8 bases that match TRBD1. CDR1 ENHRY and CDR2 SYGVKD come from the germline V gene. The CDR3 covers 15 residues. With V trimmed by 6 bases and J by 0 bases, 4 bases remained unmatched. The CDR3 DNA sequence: TGTGCCATCAGCTCGGACAGGGATAGCAATCAGCCCCAGCATTTT. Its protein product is CAISSDRDSNQPQHF.

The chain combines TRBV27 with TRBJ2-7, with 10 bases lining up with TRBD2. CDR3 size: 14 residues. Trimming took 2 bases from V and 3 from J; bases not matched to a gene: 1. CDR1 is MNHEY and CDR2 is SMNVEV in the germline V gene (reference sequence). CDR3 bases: TGTGCCAGCAGTTTAGGACTAGCGGACTACGAGCAGTACTTC. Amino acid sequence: CASSLGLADYEQYF.

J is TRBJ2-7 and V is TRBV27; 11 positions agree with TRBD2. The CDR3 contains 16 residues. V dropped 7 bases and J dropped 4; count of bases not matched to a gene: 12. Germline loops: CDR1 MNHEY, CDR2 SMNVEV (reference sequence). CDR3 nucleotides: TGTGCCAGCACCCCTCGTTCTGGGACTAGCGGTTACGAGCAGTACTTC. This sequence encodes CASTPRSGTSGYEQYF.

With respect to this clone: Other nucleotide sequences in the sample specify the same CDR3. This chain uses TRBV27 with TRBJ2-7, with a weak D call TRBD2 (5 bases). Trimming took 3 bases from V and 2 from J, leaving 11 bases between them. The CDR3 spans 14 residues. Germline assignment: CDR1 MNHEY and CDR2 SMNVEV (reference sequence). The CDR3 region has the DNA TGTGCCAGCAGTTTTGGTACGGGAACCTACGAGCAGTACTTC. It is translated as CASSFGTGTYEQYF.

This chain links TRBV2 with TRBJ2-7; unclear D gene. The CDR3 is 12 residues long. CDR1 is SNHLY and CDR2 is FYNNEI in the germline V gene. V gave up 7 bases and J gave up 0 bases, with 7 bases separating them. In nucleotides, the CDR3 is TGTGCCAGCAATGACGACTCCTACGAGCAGTACTTC. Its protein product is CASNDDSYEQYF.

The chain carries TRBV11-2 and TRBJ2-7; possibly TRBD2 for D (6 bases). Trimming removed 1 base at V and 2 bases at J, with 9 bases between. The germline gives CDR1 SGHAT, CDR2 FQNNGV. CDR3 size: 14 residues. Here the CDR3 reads CASSLGDSPYEQYF. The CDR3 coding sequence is TGTGCCAGCAGCTTAGGGGACTCACCCTACGAGCAGTACTTC.

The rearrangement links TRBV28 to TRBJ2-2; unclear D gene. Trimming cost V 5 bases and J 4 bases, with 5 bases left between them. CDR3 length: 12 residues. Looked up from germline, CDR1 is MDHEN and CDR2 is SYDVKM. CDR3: CASSPSTGELFF. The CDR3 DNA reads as TGTGCCAGCAGTCCCAGCACCGGGGAGCTGTTTTTT.

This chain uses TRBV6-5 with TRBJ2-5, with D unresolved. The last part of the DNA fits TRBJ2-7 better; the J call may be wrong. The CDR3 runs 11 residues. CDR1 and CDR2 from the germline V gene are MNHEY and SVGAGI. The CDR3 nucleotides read TGTGCCAGCAGTAGTAGCCACGAGCAGTACTTC. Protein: CASSSSHEQYF.

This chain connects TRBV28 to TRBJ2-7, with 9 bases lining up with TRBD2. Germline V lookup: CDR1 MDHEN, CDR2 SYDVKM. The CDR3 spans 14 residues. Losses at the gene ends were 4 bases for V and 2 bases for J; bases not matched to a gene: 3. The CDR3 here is CASSYSGSAYEQYF. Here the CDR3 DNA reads TGTGCCAGCAGTTATAGCGGGAGTGCCTACGAGCAGTACTTC.

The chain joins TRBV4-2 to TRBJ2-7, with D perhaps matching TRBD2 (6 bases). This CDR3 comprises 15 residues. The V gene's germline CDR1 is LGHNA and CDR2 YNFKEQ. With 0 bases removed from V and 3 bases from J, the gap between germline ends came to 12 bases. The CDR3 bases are TGTGCCAGCAGCCAAGAGGGCGGGACCAACTACGAGCAGTACTTC. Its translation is CASSQEGGTNYEQYF.

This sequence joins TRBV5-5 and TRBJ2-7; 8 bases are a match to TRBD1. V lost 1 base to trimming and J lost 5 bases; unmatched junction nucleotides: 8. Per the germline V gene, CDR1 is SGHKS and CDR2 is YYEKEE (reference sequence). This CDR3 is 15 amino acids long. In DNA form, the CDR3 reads TGTGCCAGCAGCTTGCTAGAGGACAGGGTAAACGAGCAGTACTTC. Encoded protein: CASSLLEDRVNEQYF. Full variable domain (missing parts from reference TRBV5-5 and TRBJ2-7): DAGVTQSPTHLIKTRGQQVTLRCSPISGHKSVSWYQQVLGQGPQFIFQYYEKEERGRGNFPDRFSARQFPNYSSELNVNALLLGDSALYLCASSLLEDRVNEQYFGPGTRLTVT.

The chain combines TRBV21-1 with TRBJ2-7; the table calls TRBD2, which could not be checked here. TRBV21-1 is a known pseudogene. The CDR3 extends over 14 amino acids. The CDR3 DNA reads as TGTGCCAGCAGCAAAACGGGAACCTGCTACGAGCAGTACTTC. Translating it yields CASSKTGTCYEQYF.

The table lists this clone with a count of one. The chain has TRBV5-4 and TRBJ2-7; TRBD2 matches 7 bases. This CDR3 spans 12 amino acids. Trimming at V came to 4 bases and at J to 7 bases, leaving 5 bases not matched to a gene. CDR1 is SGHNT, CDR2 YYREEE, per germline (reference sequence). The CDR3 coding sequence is TGTGCCAGCAGCCCACAACTAGCGGAGCAGTACTTC. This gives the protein CASSPQLAEQYF. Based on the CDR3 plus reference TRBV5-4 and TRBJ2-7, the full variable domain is ETGVTQSPTHLIKTRGQQVTLRCSSQSGHNTVSWYQQALGQGPQFIFQYYREEENGRGNFPPRFSGLQFPNYSSELNVNALELDDSALYLCASSPQLAEQYFGPGTRLTVT.

The CDR3 DNA reads as TGTGCCAGCAGCTTACTACGCGGGTGGAAGACCCAGTACTTC. Translating it yields CASSLLRGWKTQYF. This chain uses TRBV7-2 with TRBJ2-5, with TRBD2 as a possible D gene (5 bases). The V and J ends lost 2 bases and 6 bases respectively, with 13 bases between them. The CDR3 runs 14 residues. Looked up from germline, CDR1 is SGHTA and CDR2 is FQGNSA.

This CDR3 is CASSLGQTYEQYF. In DNA form, the CDR3 reads TGTGCCAGCAGCTTGGGCCAAACCTACGAGCAGTACTTC. The chain joins TRBV11-3 to TRBJ2-7; the D is unclear. This CDR3 region has 13 residues. Germline V lookup: CDR1 SGHNT, CDR2 YENEEA. Trimming took off 3 bases at V and 2 bases at J, with 8 bases between the two ends.

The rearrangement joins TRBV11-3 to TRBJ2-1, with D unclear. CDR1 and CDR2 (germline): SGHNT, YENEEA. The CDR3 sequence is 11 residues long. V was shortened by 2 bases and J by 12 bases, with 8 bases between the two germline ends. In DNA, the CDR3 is TGTGCCAGCAGCTTACGGGTTAGGCAGTTCTTC. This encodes CASSLRVRQFF. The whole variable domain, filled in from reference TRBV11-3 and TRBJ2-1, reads EAGVVQSPRYKIIEKKQPVAFWCNPISGHNTLYWYLQNLGQGPELLIRYENEEAVDDSQLPKDRFSAERLKGVDSTLKIQPAELGDSAVYLCASSLRVRQFFGPGTRLTVL.

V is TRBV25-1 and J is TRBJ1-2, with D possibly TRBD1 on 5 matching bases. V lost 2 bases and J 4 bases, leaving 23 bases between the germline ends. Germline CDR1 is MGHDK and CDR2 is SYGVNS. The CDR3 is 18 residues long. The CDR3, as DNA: TGTGCCAGCAGTGAACGGGGCATTGCCGAATACCAAACCTATGGCTACACCTTC. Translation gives CASSERGIAEYQTYGYTF.

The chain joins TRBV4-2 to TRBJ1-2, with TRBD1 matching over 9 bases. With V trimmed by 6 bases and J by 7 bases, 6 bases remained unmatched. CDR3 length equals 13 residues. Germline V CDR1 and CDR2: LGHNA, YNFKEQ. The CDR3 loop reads CASRQTGGLGYTF. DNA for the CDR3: TGTGCCAGCAGACAAACAGGGGGCCTTGGCTACACCTTC.

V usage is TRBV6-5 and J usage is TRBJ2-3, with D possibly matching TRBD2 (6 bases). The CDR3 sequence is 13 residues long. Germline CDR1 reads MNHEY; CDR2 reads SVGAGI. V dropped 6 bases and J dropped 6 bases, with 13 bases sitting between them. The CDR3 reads CASSPLAWDTQYF. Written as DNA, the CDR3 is TGTGCCAGCAGCCCACTAGCTTGGGATACGCAGTATTTT.

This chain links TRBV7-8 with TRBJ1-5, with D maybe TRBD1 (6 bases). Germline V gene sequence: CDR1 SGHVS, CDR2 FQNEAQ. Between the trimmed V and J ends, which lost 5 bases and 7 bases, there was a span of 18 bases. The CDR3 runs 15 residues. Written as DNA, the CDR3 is TGTGCCAGCAGCCCCCGGGACACCCTTACGCAGCCCCAGCATTTT. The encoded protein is CASSPRDTLTQPQHF.

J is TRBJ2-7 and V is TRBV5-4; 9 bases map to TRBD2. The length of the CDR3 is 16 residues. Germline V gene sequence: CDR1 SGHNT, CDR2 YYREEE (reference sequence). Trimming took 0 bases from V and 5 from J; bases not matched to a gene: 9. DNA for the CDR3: TGTGCCAGCAGCTTGGAAACTAGCGGGTTGACCGACGAGCAGTACTTC. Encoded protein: CASSLETSGLTDEQYF. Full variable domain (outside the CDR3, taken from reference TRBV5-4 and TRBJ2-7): ETGVTQSPTHLIKTRGQQVTLRCSSQSGHNTVSWYQQALGQGPQFIFQYYREEENGRGNFPPRFSGLQFPNYSSELNVNALELDDSALYLCASSLETSGLTDEQYFGPGTRLTVT.

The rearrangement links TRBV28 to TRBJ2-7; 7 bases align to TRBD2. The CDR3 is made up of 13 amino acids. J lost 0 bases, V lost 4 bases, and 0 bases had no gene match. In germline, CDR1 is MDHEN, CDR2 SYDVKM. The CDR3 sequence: CASSWGGSYEQYF. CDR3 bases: TGTGCCAGCAGTTGGGGGGGCTCCTACGAGCAGTACTTC.

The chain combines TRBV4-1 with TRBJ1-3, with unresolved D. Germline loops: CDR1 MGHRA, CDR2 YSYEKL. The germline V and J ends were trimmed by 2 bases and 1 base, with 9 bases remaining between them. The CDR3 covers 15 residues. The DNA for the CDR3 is TGCGCCAGCAGCCAAACGGGTGCTTCTGGAAACACCATATATTTT. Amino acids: CASSQTGASGNTIYF.